This T cell receptor beta chain was identified during a study of cytomegalovirus exposure and HLA in healthy donors. Study results and limitations: Generally TCR sequences proved uncommon, though certain public TCRs appeared in numerous donors.

The donors were in the approximately 120-subject validation cohort; that cohort was separate from the 666-subject first cohort. CDR3 size: 10 residues. Trimming took off 6 bases at V and 10 bases at J, with 10 bases between the two ends. The germline V gene has CDR1 MDHEN and CDR2 SYDVKM. For this clone: Its antigen is still unknown.

Repertoires were generated with immunoSEQ multiplex PCR, while TCRdb's copy carries only in-frame clones and drops some. The table shows more than 55,000 clones, with approximately 92% occurring only once. The chain recombines TRBV28 with TRBJ2-7, with D hard to call. The sequenced sample consisted of PBMCs. This receptor was taken from a man in his late teens or twenties in good health and CMV-seronegative. DNA for the CDR3: TGTGCCAGCAGCAGAGGATCACAGTACTTC. Translation gives CASSRGSQYF.